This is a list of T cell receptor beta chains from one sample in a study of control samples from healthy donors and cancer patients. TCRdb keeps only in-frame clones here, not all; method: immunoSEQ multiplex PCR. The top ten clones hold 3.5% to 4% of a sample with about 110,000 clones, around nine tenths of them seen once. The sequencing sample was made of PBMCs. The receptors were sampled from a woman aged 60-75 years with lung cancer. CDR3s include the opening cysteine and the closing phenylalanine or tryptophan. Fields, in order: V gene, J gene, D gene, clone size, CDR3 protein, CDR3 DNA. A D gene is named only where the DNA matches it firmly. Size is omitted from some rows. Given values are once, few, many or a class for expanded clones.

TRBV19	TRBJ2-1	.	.	CASSQTGHSGNEQFF	TGTGCCAGTAGTCAGACTGGCCACTCAGGTAATGAGCAGTTCTTC
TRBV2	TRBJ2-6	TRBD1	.	CASRGQRIGSSGANVLTF	TGTGCCAGTAGGGGACAGAGAATAGGGAGCTCTGGGGCCAACGTCCTGACTTTC
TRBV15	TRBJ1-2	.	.	CATSRDRQQYGYTF	TGTGCCACCAGCAGAGATCGCCAGCAGTATGGCTACACCTTC
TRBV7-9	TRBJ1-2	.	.	CASSPSGQRHYGYTF	TGTGCCAGCAGCCCATCTGGACAACGACACTATGGCTACACCTTC
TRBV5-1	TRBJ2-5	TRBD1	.	CASTTGDGETQYF	TGCGCCAGCACAACAGGGGACGGAGAGACCCAGTACTTC
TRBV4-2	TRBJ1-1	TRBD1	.	CASSQENGGQGGAFF	TGTGCCAGCAGCCAAGAAAATGGGGGACAGGGTGGGGCTTTCTTT
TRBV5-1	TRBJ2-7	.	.	CASSLAQPAYEQYF	TGCGCCAGCAGCTTGGCACAGCCAGCCTACGAGCAGTACTTC
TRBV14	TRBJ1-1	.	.	CASSPDSISSQLNTEAFF	TGTGCCAGCAGCCCGGACAGCATTTCTTCCCAACTGAACACTGAAGCTTTCTTT
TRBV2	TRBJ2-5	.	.	CASTELAPYF	TGTGCCAGCACGGAACTAGCCCCCTACTTC
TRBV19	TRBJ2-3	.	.	CASSIGGGTTTDTQYF	TGTGCCAGTAGTATAGGAGGGGGGACCACCACAGATACGCAGTATTTT
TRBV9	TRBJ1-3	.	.	CASGNGGTGNTIYF	TGTGCCAGCGGAAATGGGGGGACTGGAAACACCATATATTTT
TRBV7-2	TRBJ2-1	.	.	CASSLGPGTYNEQFF	TGTGCCAGCAGCTTAGGTCCAGGGACCTACAATGAGCAGTTCTTC
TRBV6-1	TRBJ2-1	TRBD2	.	CASSETSGGRNEQFF	TGTGCCAGCAGTGAGACTAGCGGGGGTCGCAATGAGCAGTTCTTC
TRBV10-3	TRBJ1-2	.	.	CAIRNAPNSINYGYTF	TGTGCCATCCGAAACGCGCCCAATTCGATTAACTATGGCTACACCTTC
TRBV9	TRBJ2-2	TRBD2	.	CASSSSGTGGELFF	TGTGCCAGCAGCTCCAGCGGGACGGGCGGGGAGCTGTTTTTT
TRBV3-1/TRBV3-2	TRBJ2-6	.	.	CASSHGGVLSGANVLTF	TGTGCCAGCAGCCATGGAGGGGTTCTCTCTGGGGCCAACGTCCTGACTTTC
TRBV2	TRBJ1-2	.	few	CASSEAANYGYTF	TGTGCCAGCAGTGAAGCAGCTAACTATGGCTACACCTTC
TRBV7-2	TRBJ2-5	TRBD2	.	CASSLELAGGQETQYF	TGTGCCAGCAGCTTAGAACTAGCGGGGGGGCAAGAGACCCAGTACTTC
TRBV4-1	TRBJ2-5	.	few	CASSRATSSETQYF	TGCGCCAGCAGCCGAGCCACTAGTTCCGAGACCCAGTACTTC
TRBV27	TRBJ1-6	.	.	CASSFEQGNSPLHF	TGTGCCAGCAGTTTTGAGCAGGGAAACTCCCCCCTCCACTTT
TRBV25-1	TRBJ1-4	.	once	CASSESRNREKLFF	TGTGCCAGCAGTGAATCTCGGAACAGGGAAAAACTGTTTTTT
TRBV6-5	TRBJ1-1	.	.	CASSYGGNTEAFF	TGTGCCAGCAGTTACGGGGGGAACACTGAAGCTTTCTTT
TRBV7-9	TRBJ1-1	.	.	CASSLGQLNTEAFF	TGTGCCAGCAGCTTAGGACAGCTGAACACTGAAGCTTTCTTT
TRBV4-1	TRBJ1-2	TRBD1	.	CASSQVGTAPYGYTF	TGCGCCAGCAGCCAAGTCGGGACAGCCCCATATGGCTACACCTTC
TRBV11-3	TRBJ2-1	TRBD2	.	CASSQRTSGGYNEQFF	TGTGCCAGCAGCCAAAGGACTAGCGGGGGGTACAATGAGCAGTTCTTC
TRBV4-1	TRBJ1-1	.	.	CASSHSSTGTSNTEAFF	TGCGCCAGCAGCCATTCGTCCACCGGGACGTCGAACACTGAAGCTTTCTTT
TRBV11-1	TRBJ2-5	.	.	CASSPSGTQYF	TGTGCCAGCAGCCCCTCGGGGACCCAGTACTTC
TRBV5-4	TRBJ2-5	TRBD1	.	CASSIFDRDQETQYF	TGTGCCAGCAGCATTTTTGACAGGGACCAAGAGACCCAGTACTTC
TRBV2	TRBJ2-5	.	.	CASSEGPKETQYF	TGTGCCAGCAGTGAAGGGCCAAAAGAGACCCAGTACTTC
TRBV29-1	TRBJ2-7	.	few	CSVVSGLEEQYF	TGCAGCGTTGTGTCGGGTCTTGAAGAGCAGTACTTC
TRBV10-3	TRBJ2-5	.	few	CAISDGQGGGETQYF	TGTGCCATCAGTGATGGGCAGGGAGGTGGGGAGACCCAGTACTTC
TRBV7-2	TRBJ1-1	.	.	CASSWNTNTEAFF	TGTGCCAGCAGCTGGAATACGAACACTGAAGCTTTCTTT
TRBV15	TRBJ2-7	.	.	CATSRESRPAYEQYF	TGTGCCACCAGCAGAGAGTCCAGGCCAGCCTACGAGCAGTACTTC
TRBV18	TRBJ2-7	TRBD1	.	CASSPLEGQGFYEQYF	TGTGCCAGCTCACCCCTCGAGGGACAGGGATTCTACGAGCAGTACTTC
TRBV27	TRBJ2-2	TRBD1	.	CASSRTGQGFTGELFF	TGTGCCAGCAGTCGAACGGGACAGGGCTTCACCGGGGAGCTGTTTTTT
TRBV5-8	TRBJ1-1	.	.	CASSLTGPVVAFF	TGTGCCAGCAGCTTGACAGGGCCGGTTGTAGCTTTCTTT
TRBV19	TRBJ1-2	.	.	CASSKGPANYGYTF	TGTGCCAGTAGTAAGGGGCCCGCTAACTATGGCTACACCTTC
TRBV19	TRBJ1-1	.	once	CASSKSLNTEAFF	TGTGCCAGTAGTAAGAGCCTGAACACTGAAGCTTTCTTT
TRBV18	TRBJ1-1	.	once	CASSPGPGNTEAFF	TGTGCCAGCTCACCCGGGCCCGGGAACACTGAAGCTTTCTTT
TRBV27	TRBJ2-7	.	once	CASSFELRGSYEQYF	TGTGCCAGCAGTTTCGAATTACGCGGGTCCTACGAGCAGTACTTC
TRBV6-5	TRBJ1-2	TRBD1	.	CASSYSTGQSGYTF	TGTGCCAGCAGTTACTCAACGGGACAGTCGGGCTACACCTTC
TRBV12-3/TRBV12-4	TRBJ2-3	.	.	CASTSNTDTQYF	TGTGCCAGCACTTCCAACACAGATACGCAGTATTTT
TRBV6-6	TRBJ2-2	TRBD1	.	CASSPVRDRVNTGELFF	TGTGCCAGCAGTCCTGTCCGGGACAGGGTAAACACCGGGGAGCTGTTTTTT